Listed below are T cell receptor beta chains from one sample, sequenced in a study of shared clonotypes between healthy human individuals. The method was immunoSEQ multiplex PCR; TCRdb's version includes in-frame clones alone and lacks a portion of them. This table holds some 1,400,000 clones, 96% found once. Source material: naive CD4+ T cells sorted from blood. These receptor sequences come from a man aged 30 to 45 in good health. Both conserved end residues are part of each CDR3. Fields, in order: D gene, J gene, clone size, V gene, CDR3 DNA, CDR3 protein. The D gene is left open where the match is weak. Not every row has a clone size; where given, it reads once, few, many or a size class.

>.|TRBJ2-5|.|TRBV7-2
TGTGCCAGCAGCCTAACCTCAACTCTCCTGTCGACCCAGGGGACCCAGTACTTC
CASSLTSTLLSTQGTQYF
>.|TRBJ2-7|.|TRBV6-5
TGTGCCAGCTTCGGCTGGGGGCGTGGGTCCTACGAGCAGTACTTC
CASFGWGRGSYEQYF
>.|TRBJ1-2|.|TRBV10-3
TGTGCCATCAGTGATGCCCGGATTTATGGCTACACCTTC
CAISDARIYGYTF
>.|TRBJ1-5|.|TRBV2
TGTGCCAGCAATGTCGGGGGGAGGCTAAATCAGCCCCAGCATTTT
CASNVGGRLNQPQHF
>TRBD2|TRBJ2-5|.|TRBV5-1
TGCGCCAGCAGCTTATATGGGACTAGCCCGGTAGAGACCCAGTACTTC
CASSLYGTSPVETQYF
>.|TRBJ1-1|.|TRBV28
TGTGCCAGCAGTTTAGTAGGGGTAGGCACTGAAGCTTTCTTT
CASSLVGVGTEAFF
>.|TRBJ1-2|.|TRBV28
TGTGCCAGCAGTTTACTCGGTAACTATGGCTACACCTTC
CASSLLGNYGYTF
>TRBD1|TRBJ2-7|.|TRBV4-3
TGCGCCAGCAGCCAAGAAACAGGGGTGGTCTACGAGCAGTACTTC
CASSQETGVVYEQYF
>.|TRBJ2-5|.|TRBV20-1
TGCAGGCACAGTGTGACCCAGTACTTC
CRHSVTQYF
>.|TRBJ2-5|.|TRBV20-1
TGCAGTGCTAGAAGGGATGAGACCCAGTACTTC
CSARRDETQYF
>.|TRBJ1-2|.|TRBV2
TGTGCCAGCAGTGAAGCGCCAGGTGGTATCGGCTACACCTTC
CASSEAPGGIGYTF
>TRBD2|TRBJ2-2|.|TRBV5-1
TGCGCCAGCAGCGCCCCTAGCGGGAGATTAGGCGGGGAGCTGTTTTTT
CASSAPSGRLGGELFF
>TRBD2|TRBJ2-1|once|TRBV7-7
TGTGCCAGCAGCTTAGACGGGAGGGATGAGCAGTTCTTC
CASSLDGRDEQFF
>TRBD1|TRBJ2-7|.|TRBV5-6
TGTGCCAGCAGCTTGGTTGCAGGGGGCGCGGGGGAGCAGTACTTC
CASSLVAGGAGEQYF
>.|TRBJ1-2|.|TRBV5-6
TGTGCCAGCAGGGTAGAGGCGTCTGGCTACACCTTC
CASRVEASGYTF
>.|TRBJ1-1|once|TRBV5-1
TGCGCCAGCAGCTTGGAGTCCAGGGGTGACACTGAAGCTTTCTTT
CASSLESRGDTEAFF
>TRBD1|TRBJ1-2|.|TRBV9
TGTGCCAGCAGCATCGGGACAGCCGTCGGCCATGGCTACACCTTC
CASSIGTAVGHGYTF
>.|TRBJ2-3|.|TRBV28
TGTGCCAGCAGTTTCCAGGGATCAATCGCAGATACGCAGTATTTT
CASSFQGSIADTQYF
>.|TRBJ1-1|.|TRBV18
TGTGCCAGCTCACCCCTCATGGGGCGCGCTGAAGCTTTCTTT
CASSPLMGRAEAFF
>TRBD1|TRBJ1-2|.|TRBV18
TGTGCCAGCTCACCGAGCCTCGAGACAGGGCGCTATGGCTACACCTTC
CASSPSLETGRYGYTF
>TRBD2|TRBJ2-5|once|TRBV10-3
TGTGCCATCAGAGGACTAGATCAAGAGACCCAGTACTTC
CAIRGLDQETQYF
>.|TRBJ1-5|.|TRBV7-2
TGTGCCAGCAGCACCCGGGAGGGAGCGGATCAGCCCCAGCATTTT
CASSTREGADQPQHF
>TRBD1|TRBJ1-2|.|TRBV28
TGTGCCAGCAGCAGCACAGGGGGCGCGTTGAATGGCTACACCTTC
CASSSTGGALNGYTF
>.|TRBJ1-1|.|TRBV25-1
TGTGCCAGCAGTGATAGGGGTACTGAAGCTTTCTTT
CASSDRGTEAFF
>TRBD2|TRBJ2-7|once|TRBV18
TGTGCCAGCTCAGAGGGACTAGCGGGTACATACGAGCAGTACTTC
CASSEGLAGTYEQYF
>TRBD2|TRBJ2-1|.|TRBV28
TGTGCCAGCAGTCCCCACCTAGCGGGACTAGGTAATGAGCAGTTCTTC
CASSPHLAGLGNEQFF
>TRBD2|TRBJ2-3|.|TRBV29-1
TGCAGCGTCATGACTAGCGGGAGGCTTCCAAGCACAGATACGCAGTATTTT
CSVMTSGRLPSTDTQYF
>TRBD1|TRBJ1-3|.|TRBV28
TGTGCCAGCAGTTTGGGGACAGTCCTCACTCGGGACACCATATATTTT
CASSLGTVLTRDTIYF
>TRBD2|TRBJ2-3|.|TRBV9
TGTGCCAGCAGCGCCTTAGCGGGAGTGTTGTCAGATACGCAGTATTTT
CASSALAGVLSDTQYF
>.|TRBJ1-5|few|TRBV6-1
TGTGCCAGCAGCAGGGACCCCAGGAGGGATCAGCCCCAGCATTTT
CASSRDPRRDQPQHF
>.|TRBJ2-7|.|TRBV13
TGTGCCAGCAGCCTCGCCTCGCGCTTTCACTCCTACGAGCAGTACTTC
CASSLASRFHSYEQYF
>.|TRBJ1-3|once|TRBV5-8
TGTGCCAGCAGCTTGGGACAGAACTCTGGAAACACCATATATTTT
CASSLGQNSGNTIYF
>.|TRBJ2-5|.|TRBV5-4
TGTGCCAGCAGCTTGAACAGGGATCGAGAGACCCAGTACTTC
CASSLNRDRETQYF
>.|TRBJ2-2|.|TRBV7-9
TGTGCCAGCAGCTTAGCGATGGGACGGTCGAACACCGGGGAGCTGTTTTTT
CASSLAMGRSNTGELFF
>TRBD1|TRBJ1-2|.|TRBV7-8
TGTGCCAGCAGCTTCCTAATCGCCTACAGGGGAGAGGTTGGCTACACCTTC
CASSFLIAYRGEVGYTF
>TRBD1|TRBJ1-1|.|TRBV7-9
TGTGCCAGCAGCAATCCGGGACAGGGGTGGACTGAAGCTTTCTTT
CASSNPGQGWTEAFF
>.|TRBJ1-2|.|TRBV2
TGTGCCAGCACCGACCCCGGTTTCTATGGCTACACCTTC
CASTDPGFYGYTF
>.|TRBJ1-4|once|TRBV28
TGTGCCAGCAGTTTGACAGCAACTAATGAAAAACTGTTTTTT
CASSLTATNEKLFF
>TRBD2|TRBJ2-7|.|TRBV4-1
TGCGCCAGCAGCCAAGATCGCGGGAGGGACTACGAGCAGTACTTC
CASSQDRGRDYEQYF
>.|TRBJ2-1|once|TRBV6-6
TGTGCCAGCAGTTACTCGGGCCAAAATGAGCAGTTCTTC
CASSYSGQNEQFF
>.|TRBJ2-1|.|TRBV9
TGTGCCAGCAGCGCCCTCGGAGCGAACAATGAGCAGTTCTTC
CASSALGANNEQFF
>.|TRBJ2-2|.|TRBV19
TGTGCAGCAGGGGCCGGGGAGCTGTTTTTT
CAAGAGELFF
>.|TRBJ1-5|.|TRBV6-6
TGTGCCAGCAGTTACGACAGGCTGAATCAGCCCCAGCATTTT
CASSYDRLNQPQHF
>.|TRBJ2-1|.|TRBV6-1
TGTGCCAGCAGTGAAAGCATTCCGGTGTTCTTC
CASSESIPVFF
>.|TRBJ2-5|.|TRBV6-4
TGTGCCAGCAATACAGGAACCCAGTACTTC
CASNTGTQYF
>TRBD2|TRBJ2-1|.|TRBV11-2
TGTGCCAGCAGGCCGGGACTAGCTAACGATGAGCAGTTCTTC
CASRPGLANDEQFF
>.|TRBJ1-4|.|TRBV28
TGTGCCAGCAGCCTGACAGGCGAGACAACAACTAATGAAAAACTGTTTTTT
CASSLTGETTTNEKLFF
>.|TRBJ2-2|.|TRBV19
TGTGCCAGTAGTAGCCGGGTTTTGCCCGGGGAGCTGTTTTTT
CASSSRVLPGELFF
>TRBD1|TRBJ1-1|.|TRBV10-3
TGTGCCATCAGAACCGGGACAGTGAACACTGAAGCTTTCTTT
CAIRTGTVNTEAFF
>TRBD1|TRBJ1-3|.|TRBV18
TGTGCCAGCTCAACCCGACAGGGTTTCAGAGGAAACACCATATATTTT
CASSTRQGFRGNTIYF